This T cell receptor beta chain was recovered during a study of T cell responses to AZD1222 COVID-19 vaccine. Method: immunoSEQ multiplex PCR; TCRdb's copy keeps in-frame clones and lacks some. The sample includes about 120,000 clones, 80% to 95% of them seen just once. The CDR3 consists of 15 residues. The germline V gene has CDR1 LGHDT and CDR2 YNNKEL (reference sequence). The germline V and J ends were trimmed by 6 bases and 3 bases, with 14 bases remaining between them. This specimen was peripheral blood, taken on day 0 of AZD1222 vaccination. The TCR originated in an adult in good health. The chain joins TRBV3-1 (or the pseudogene TRBV3-2) to TRBJ2-2; tentative D call: TRBD2 (5 bases). The DNA of the CDR3 is TGTGCCAGCAGTGGACTCTCGGGCGACACCGGGGAGCTGTTTTTT. Translating it yields CASSGLSGDTGELFF.